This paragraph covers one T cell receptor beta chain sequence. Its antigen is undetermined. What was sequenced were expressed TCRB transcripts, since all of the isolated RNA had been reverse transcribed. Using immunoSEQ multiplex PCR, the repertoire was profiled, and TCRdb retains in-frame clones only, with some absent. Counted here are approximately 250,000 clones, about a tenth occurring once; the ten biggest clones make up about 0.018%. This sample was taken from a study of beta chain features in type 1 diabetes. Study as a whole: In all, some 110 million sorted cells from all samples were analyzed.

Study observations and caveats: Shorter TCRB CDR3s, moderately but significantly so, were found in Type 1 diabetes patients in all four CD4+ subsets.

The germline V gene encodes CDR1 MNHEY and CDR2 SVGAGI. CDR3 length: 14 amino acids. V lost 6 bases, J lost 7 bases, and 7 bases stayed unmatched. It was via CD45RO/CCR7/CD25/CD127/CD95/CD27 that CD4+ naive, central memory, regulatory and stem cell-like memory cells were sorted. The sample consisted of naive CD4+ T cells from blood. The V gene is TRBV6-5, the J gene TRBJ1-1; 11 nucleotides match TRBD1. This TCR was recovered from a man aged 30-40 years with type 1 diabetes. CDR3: CASRGTGGRGEAFF. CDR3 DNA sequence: TGTGCCAGCAGAGGGACAGGGGGACGGGGTGAAGCTTTCTTT.